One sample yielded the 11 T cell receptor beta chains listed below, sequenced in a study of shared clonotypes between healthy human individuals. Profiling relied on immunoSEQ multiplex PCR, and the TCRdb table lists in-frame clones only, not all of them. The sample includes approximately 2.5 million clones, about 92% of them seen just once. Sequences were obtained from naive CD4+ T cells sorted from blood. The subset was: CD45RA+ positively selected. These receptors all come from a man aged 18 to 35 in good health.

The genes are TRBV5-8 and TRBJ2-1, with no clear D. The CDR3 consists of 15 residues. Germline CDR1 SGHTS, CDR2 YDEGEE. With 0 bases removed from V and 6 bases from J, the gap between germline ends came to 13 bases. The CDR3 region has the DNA TGTGCCAGCAGCTTGGGGGTTATACAGATCAATGAGCAGTTCTTC. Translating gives CASSLGVIQINEQFF. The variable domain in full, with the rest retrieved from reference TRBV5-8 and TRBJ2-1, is EAGVTQSPTHLIKTRGQQATLRCSPISGHTSVYWYQQALGLGLQFLLWYDEGEERNRGNFPPRFSGRQFPNYSSELNVNALELEDSALYLCASSLGVIQINEQFFGPGTRLTVL.

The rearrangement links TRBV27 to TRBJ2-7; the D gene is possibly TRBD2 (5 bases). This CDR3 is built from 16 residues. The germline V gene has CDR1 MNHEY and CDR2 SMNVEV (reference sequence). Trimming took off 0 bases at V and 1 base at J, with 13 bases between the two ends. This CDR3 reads CASSLSADLISYEQYF. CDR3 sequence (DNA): TGTGCCAGCAGTTTATCAGCGGACCTAATTTCCTACGAGCAGTACTTC.

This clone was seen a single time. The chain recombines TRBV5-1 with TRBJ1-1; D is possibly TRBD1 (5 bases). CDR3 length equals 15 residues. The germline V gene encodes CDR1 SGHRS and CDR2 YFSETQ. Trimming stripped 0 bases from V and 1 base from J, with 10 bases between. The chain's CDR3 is CASSLGGFPNTEAFF. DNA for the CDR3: TGCGCCAGCAGCTTGGGGGGGTTCCCGAACACTGAAGCTTTCTTT.

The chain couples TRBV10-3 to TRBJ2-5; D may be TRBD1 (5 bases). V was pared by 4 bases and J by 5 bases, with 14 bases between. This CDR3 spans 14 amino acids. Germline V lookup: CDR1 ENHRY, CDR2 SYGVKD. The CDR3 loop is CAISVFGAPETQYF. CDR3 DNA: TGTGCCATCAGTGTGTTTGGGGCTCCCGAGACCCAGTACTTC.

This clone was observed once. CDR3 nucleotides: TGCGCCAGCAGCTTGGCGTCAGATTGGACTGGAAACACCATATATTTT. It translates to CASSLASDWTGNTIYF. V and J are TRBV5-1 and TRBJ1-3; D ambiguous. Trimming shortened V by 0 bases and J by 2 bases, and 12 bases separated the two germline ends. CDR3 length: 16 residues. Germline CDR1 SGHRS, CDR2 YFSETQ.

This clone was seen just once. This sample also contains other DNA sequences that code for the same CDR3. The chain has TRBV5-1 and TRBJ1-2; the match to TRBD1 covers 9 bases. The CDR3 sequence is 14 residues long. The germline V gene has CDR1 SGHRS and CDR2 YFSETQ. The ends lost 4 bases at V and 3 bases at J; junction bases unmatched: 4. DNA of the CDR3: TGCGCCAGCAGCATCGGACAGGGGTACTATGGCTACACCTTC. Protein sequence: CASSIGQGYYGYTF.

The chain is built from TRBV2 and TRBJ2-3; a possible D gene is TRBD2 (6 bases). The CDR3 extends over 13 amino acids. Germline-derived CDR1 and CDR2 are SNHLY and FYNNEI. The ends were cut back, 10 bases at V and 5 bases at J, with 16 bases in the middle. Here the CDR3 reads CATAPGVIDTQYF. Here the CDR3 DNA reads TGTGCCACCGCGCCGGGAGTGATAGATACGCAGTATTTT.

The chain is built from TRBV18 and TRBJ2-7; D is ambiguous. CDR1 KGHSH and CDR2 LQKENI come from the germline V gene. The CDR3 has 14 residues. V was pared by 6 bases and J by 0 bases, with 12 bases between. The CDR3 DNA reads TGTGCCAGCTCCCCGAGGCAGGCCTCCTACGAGCAGTACTTC. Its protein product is CASSPRQASYEQYF.

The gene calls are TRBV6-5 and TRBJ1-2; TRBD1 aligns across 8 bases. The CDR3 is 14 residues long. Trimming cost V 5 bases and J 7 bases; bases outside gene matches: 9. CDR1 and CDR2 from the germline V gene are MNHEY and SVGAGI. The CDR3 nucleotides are TGTGCCAGCAGTCCGGACAGGGTGGCGGGTGGCTACACCTTC. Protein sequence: CASSPDRVAGGYTF.

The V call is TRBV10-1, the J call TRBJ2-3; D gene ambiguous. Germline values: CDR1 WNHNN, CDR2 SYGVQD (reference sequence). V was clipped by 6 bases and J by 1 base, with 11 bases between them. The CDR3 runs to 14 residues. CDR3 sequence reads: CASSPITGTDTQYF. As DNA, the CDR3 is TGCGCCAGCAGCCCAATTACAGGCACAGATACGCAGTATTTT.

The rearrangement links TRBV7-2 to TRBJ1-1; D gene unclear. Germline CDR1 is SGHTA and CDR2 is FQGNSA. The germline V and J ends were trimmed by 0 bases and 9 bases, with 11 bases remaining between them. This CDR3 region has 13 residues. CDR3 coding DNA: TGTGCCAGCAGCTTAGCGCATGAAGGGAAAGCTTTCTTT. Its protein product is CASSLAHEGKAFF.